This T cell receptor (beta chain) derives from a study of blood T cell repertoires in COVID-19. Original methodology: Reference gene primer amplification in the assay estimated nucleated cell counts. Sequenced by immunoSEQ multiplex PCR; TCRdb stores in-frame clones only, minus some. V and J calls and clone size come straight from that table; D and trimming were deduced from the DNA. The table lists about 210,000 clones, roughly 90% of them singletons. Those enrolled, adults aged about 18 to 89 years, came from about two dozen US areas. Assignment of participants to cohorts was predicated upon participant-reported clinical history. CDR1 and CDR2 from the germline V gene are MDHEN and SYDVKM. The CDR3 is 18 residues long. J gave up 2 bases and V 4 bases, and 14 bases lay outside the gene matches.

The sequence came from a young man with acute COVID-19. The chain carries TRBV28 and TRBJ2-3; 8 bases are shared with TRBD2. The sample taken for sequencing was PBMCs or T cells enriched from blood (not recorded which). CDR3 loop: CASSSHSLTSGATDTQYF. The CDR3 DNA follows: TGTGCCAGCAGTTCCCATTCCCTCACTAGCGGAGCCACAGATACGCAGTATTTT.